This T cell receptor (beta chain) was recovered during a study of blood T cell repertoires in COVID-19. For the study at large: Samples taken during acute and convalescent COVID-19 were collected in the United States, Italy and Spain. The cDNA or gDNA used as material had been derived from T cells, B-cell-depleted T cells, or PBMCs.

Cohorts were determined from participant-reported clinical history. The protocol was immunoSEQ multiplex PCR, while the TCRdb copy is restricted to in-frame clones and leaves out a portion. This table has 110,000 to 150,000 clones, 86% appearing once. Trimming took off 5 bases at V and 3 bases at J, with 8 bases between the two ends. This CDR3 region has 13 residues. CDR1 is SEHNR, CDR2 FQNEAQ, per germline (reference sequence). The genes are TRBV7-9 and TRBJ1-5, with D unclear. Sequencing used PBMCs or T cells enriched from blood (not recorded which). This receptor was identified in a man aged 45 to 65 who had recovered from COVID-19. CDR3 protein: CASSVGLNQPQHF. The CDR3 coding sequence is TGTGCCAGCAGCGTAGGGCTCAATCAGCCCCAGCATTTT.